Below, 19 T cell receptor beta chains from the same sample are listed, as sequenced in a study of T cell responses to AZD1222 COVID-19 vaccine. Profiling relied on immunoSEQ multiplex PCR, and the TCRdb table lists in-frame clones only, not all of them. The sample has some 130,000 clones; over 90% are singletons. The material sequenced was peripheral blood, taken on day 0 of AZD1222 vaccination. These receptors were collected from an adult in good health.

The rearrangement uses TRBV28 and TRBJ1-1; D is ambiguous. Trimming took off 6 bases at V and 1 base at J, with 9 bases between the two ends. This CDR3 is 13 amino acids long. Germline V gives CDR1 MDHEN, CDR2 SYDVKM. The CDR3 sequence is CASSPLGNTEAFF. As DNA, the CDR3 is TGTGCCAGCAGCCCCCTAGGGAACACTGAAGCTTTCTTT.

Regarding this clone: Given the absence of the conserved phenylalanine or tryptophan at the CDR3 end, a read error is likely. The chain has TRBV11-2 and TRBJ1-2, with 7 bases lining up with TRBD1. The V segment lost 2 bases and the J segment 4 bases; nucleotides outside the gene matches: 7. The germline V gene has CDR1 SGHAT and CDR2 FQNNGV. The CDR3 is 15 residues long. DNA of the CDR3: TGTGCCAGCAGCTTAAGTGACAGGGCCTCCTATGGCTACACCCTC. This codes for CASSLSDRASYGYTL.

There are a few counts of this clone. The chain links TRBV11-3 to TRBJ2-5, with D possibly being TRBD1 or TRBD2 (5 bases each). V dropped 5 bases and J dropped 3 bases, with 16 bases sitting between them. Germline values: CDR1 SGHNT, CDR2 YENEEA. The CDR3 extends over 15 amino acids. CDR3 nucleotides: TGTGCCAGCAGCCGCTACGCTGGGACGGAAGAGACCCAGTACTTC. Protein: CASSRYAGTEETQYF.

V is TRBV6-2 or TRBV6-3 and J is TRBJ2-3, with 10 bases aligning to TRBD2. The CDR3 extends over 16 amino acids. V trimming: 4 bases; J trimming: 3 bases; junction bases outside the gene matches: 7. Germline CDR1 is MNHEY and CDR2 is SVGEGT. The CDR3 region is CASSSTRTSGTDTQYF. The CDR3 coding sequence is TGTGCCAGCAGTTCCACCCGGACTAGCGGTACAGATACGCAGTATTTT.

CDR3 amino acids: CASSILIREASAPETDTQYF. CDR3 bases: TGTGCCAGTAGTATCCTAATAAGAGAGGCTAGCGCCCCGGAGACAGATACGCAGTATTTT. J is TRBJ2-3 and V is TRBV19; D is perhaps TRBD2 (6 bases). V lost 3 bases, J lost 3 bases, and 28 bases lay in between. CDR1 is LNHDA and CDR2 is SQIVND in the germline V gene (reference sequence). The CDR3 is 20 amino acids.

The chain joins TRBV27 to TRBJ2-7; possibly TRBD1 for D (5 bases). There are 14 residues in the CDR3. Per germline, CDR1 MNHEY and CDR2 SMNVEV (reference sequence). The germline V and J ends were trimmed by 6 bases and 2 bases, with 14 bases remaining between them. The CDR3 bases are TGTGCCAGCAGACTAACAGACAGACCCTACGAGCAGTACTTC. Amino acid sequence: CASRLTDRPYEQYF.

The chain couples TRBV11-2 to TRBJ1-2; TRBD1 matches 10 bases. Germline CDR1 reads SGHAT; CDR2 reads FQNNGV. The CDR3 covers 16 residues. Trimming removed 0 bases from V and 8 bases from J; junction bases left unmatched: 9. The CDR3 loop reads CASSLDLGTGVSGYTF. CDR3 in DNA: TGTGCCAGCAGCTTAGATTTGGGGACAGGGGTAAGCGGCTACACCTTC. The full variable domain, with the rest looked up from reference TRBV11-2 and TRBJ1-2, is EAGVAQSPRYKIIEKRQSVAFWCNPISGHATLYWYQQILGQGPKLLIQFQNNGVVDDSQLPKDRFSAERLKGVDSTLKIQPAKLEDSAVYLCASSLDLGTGVSGYTFGSGTRLTVV.

This chain connects TRBV6-5 to TRBJ2-1; 8 bases agree with TRBD1. This CDR3 has 15 residues. Germline V gene sequence: CDR1 MNHEY, CDR2 SVGAGI. The V and J ends lost 7 bases and 7 bases, in that order; junction bases with no gene match: 12. The CDR3 here is CASIADRGRGNEQFF. CDR3 in DNA: TGTGCCAGCATCGCCGACAGGGGAAGAGGGAATGAGCAGTTCTTC.

This clone has just one count. V and J are TRBV27 and TRBJ2-1; weak D call: TRBD1 (6 bases). Germline CDR1 and CDR2: MNHEY and SMNVEV (reference sequence). The CDR3 length is 17 residues. V was trimmed by 1 base and J by 0 bases, leaving 13 bases between them. This CDR3 reads CASSLFPQGSSYNEQFF. CDR3 DNA sequence: TGTGCCAGCAGTTTATTCCCCCAGGGGAGCTCCTACAATGAGCAGTTCTTC.

The V and J genes are TRBV27 and TRBJ2-1; TRBD2 is a possible D gene (6 bases). Looked up from germline, CDR1 is MNHEY and CDR2 is SMNVEV (reference sequence). This CDR3 spans 14 amino acids. V was trimmed by 6 bases and J by 5 bases, leaving 14 bases between them. This CDR3 is CASRTRRADNEQFF. Here the CDR3 DNA reads TGTGCCAGCAGGACGCGGAGGGCCGACAATGAGCAGTTCTTC.

The chain carries TRBV5-1 and TRBJ2-2; 8 bases fit TRBD1. This CDR3 is 17 amino acids long. From germline, CDR1 is SGHRS and CDR2 YFSETQ. V lost 2 bases, J lost 1 base, and 7 bases stayed unmatched. CDR3 amino acids: CASSLRQGFGNTGELFF. The CDR3 bases are TGCGCCAGCAGCTTACGACAGGGGTTCGGGAACACCGGGGAGCTGTTTTTT.

A single count supports this clone. V usage is TRBV3-1 (or the pseudogene TRBV3-2) and J usage is TRBJ2-2; D gene unclear. The CDR3 is 12 amino acids. Germline V gene data show CDR1 as LGHDT and CDR2 as YNNKEL (reference sequence). Trimming cost V 8 bases and J 1 base, with 5 bases left between them. This CDR3 reads CASQRNTGELFF. The CDR3, as DNA: TGTGCCAGCCAACGGAACACCGGGGAGCTGTTTTTT.

The chain uses TRBV29-1 and TRBJ2-1; 9 nucleotides align to TRBD2. The J segment lost 6 bases and the V segment lost 8 bases, leaving 11 bases of the junction unmatched. Germline V gene lookup returns CDR1 SQVTM and CDR2 ANQGSEA. The CDR3 is 14 residues long. CDR3 amino acids: CSTGRTSDFNEQFF. CDR3 nucleotide sequence: TGCAGCACCGGGCGGACTAGCGACTTCAATGAGCAGTTCTTC.

The chain links TRBV10-3 to TRBJ2-7, with 8 nucleotides matching TRBD1. The CDR3 totals 15 residues. Germline CDR1 ENHRY, CDR2 SYGVKD. The ends lost 5 bases at V and 1 base at J; junction bases unmatched: 7. The CDR3, as DNA: TGTGCCATCAGTAAGGACAGGGTTGGATCCTACGAGCAGTACTTC. Its translation is CAISKDRVGSYEQYF.

The chain recombines TRBV7-9 with TRBJ2-7; D perhaps matches TRBD2 (6 bases). V was clipped by 1 base and J by 4 bases, with 8 bases between them. Germline-derived CDR1 and CDR2 are SEHNR and FQNEAQ (reference sequence). CDR3 length equals 13 residues. The CDR3, as DNA: TGTGCCAGCAGCTTAGACGGGGGATACGAGCAGTACTTC. This gives the protein CASSLDGGYEQYF.

This sequence joins TRBV7-2 and TRBJ1-3; a possible D gene is TRBD1 (5 bases). This CDR3 has 15 amino acids. The germline CDR1 and CDR2 sequences are SGHTA and FQGNSA. Trimming pared 0 bases from V and 4 bases from J, leaving 10 bases between. CDR3: CASSLALPGGNTIYF. The CDR3 DNA is TGTGCCAGCAGCTTAGCGCTGCCAGGGGGAAACACCATATATTTT.

The V call is TRBV12-5, the J call TRBJ1-2; D remains unclear. Germline lookup yields CDR1 LGHNT and CDR2 FRNRAP. Trimming pared 0 bases from V and 7 bases from J, leaving 9 bases between. This CDR3 has 13 residues. In DNA form, the CDR3 reads TGTGCTAGTGGTTTGGTAGCCGTGGGTGGCTACACCTTC. Protein product: CASGLVAVGGYTF.

The V call is TRBV9, the J call TRBJ1-1, with a weak D call TRBD1 (5 bases). Germline loops: CDR1 SGDLS, CDR2 YYNGEE. The CDR3 length is 13 residues. V was clipped by 4 bases and J by 5 bases, with 12 bases between them. The CDR3 nucleotides are TGTGCCAGCAGCCTCCAGGGTCAGACTGAAGCTTTCTTT. Protein product: CASSLQGQTEAFF.

V and J are TRBV11-2 and TRBJ2-1; D call uncertain. The germline V gene encodes CDR1 SGHAT and CDR2 FQNNGV. The CDR3 sequence is 14 residues long. V was shortened by 5 bases and J by 3 bases, with 11 bases between the two germline ends. CDR3 DNA: TGTGCCAGCAGCCAGGTGGACCACTACAATGAGCAGTTCTTC. It is translated as CASSQVDHYNEQFF. Full variable domain (missing parts from reference TRBV11-2 and TRBJ2-1): EAGVAQSPRYKIIEKRQSVAFWCNPISGHATLYWYQQILGQGPKLLIQFQNNGVVDDSQLPKDRFSAERLKGVDSTLKIQPAKLEDSAVYLCASSQVDHYNEQFFGPGTRLTVL.